This T cell receptor beta chain was sequenced for a study of B cell selection in AIRE deficiency. Study-level findings and limits: Of some 3,900 shared Treg TCRbeta sequences, roughly 34% were healthy-donor-only and around 9% patient-only. CDR3s were shorter in shared Treg sequences, reflecting few non-templated nucleotide insertions.

As to this clone: Its antigen is undetermined.

The protocol was immunoSEQ multiplex PCR, while the TCRdb copy is restricted to in-frame clones and leaves out a portion. The table records about 26,000 clones, roughly 90% of them present only once. Looked up from germline, CDR1 is LNHDA and CDR2 is SQIVND (reference sequence). Trimming removed 2 bases at V and 0 bases at J, with 11 bases between. The CDR3 loop spans 16 amino acids. Sorted regulatory T cells were CD4-positive, CD25-high and CD127-low or negative. This TCR came from a human donor in good health. This sequence joins TRBV19 and TRBJ1-5; D is uncertain. The specimen was CD4+CD25+ Tregs sorted from PBMCs. This CDR3 is CASSIIGANSNQPQHF. The CDR3 DNA reads as TGTGCCAGTAGTATAATCGGCGCGAATAGCAATCAGCCCCAGCATTTT. The full variable domain, completed using reference TRBV19 and TRBJ1-5, is DGGITQSPKYLFRKEGQNVTLSCEQNLNHDAMYWYRQDPGQGLRLIYYSQIVNDFQKGDIAEGYSVSREKKESFPLTVTSAQKNPTAFYLCASSIIGANSNQPQHFGDGTRLSIL.